The 24 T cell receptor beta chains presented below share a single source sample, sequenced in a study of metastatic and nonmetastatic thyroid tumors. All patients reached thyroid surgery having received no treatment beforehand. TCRdb ran MiXCR on the PCR reads. This table holds tens of thousands of clones, 9.5% to 15% found once. The sample consisted of blood. All receptors derive from a male donor with papillary thyroid cancer or a benign thyroid nodule (not recorded which). Some clones in this sample may be carry-over from other donors' samples.

This clone has ten or more counts. A much larger clone differs by one base, so this may be a read error. The chain couples TRBV6-1 to TRBJ1-1; tentative D call: TRBD1 (5 bases). From germline, CDR1 is MNHNS and CDR2 SASEGT. The CDR3 runs to 15 residues. V lost 6 bases to trimming and J lost 0 bases, with 14 bases between them. Here the CDR3 reads CASSPWGVMNTEAFF. CDR3 coding DNA: TGTGCCAGCAGCCCATGGGGCGTTATGAACACTGAAGCTTTCTTT.

The table lists this clone with a few counts. V gene TRBV20-1 combines with J gene TRBJ2-2; D gene ambiguous. The CDR3 is made up of 14 amino acids. The V end lost 0 bases, the J end lost 6 bases, and 11 bases lay between the germline ends. Germline-derived CDR1 and CDR2 are DFQATT and SNEGSKA (reference sequence). The CDR3 protein is CSARDATIAGELFF. The CDR3 DNA is TGCAGTGCTAGAGACGCGACCATCGCCGGGGAGCTGTTTTTT.

The chain links TRBV5-6 to TRBJ2-5; the D gene is possibly TRBD2 (6 bases). The length of the CDR3 is 15 residues. Germline loops: CDR1 SGHDT, CDR2 YYEEEE. Trimming took off 4 bases at V and 7 bases at J, with 20 bases between the two ends. The CDR3 DNA follows: TGTGCCAGCAGCCCGGAGGGATCACGCCTCGGGACCCAGTACTTC. Its protein product is CASSPEGSRLGTQYF.

This chain links TRBV6-5 with TRBJ1-2, with D possibly TRBD1 on 6 matching bases. The ends were cut back, 0 bases at V and 3 bases at J, with 11 bases in the middle. This CDR3 spans 15 amino acids. Germline V CDR1 and CDR2: MNHEY, SVGAGI. CDR3: CASSYSGQRYYGYTF. CDR3 bases: TGTGCCAGCAGTTACTCGGGACAACGCTACTATGGCTACACCTTC.

The sample holds many counts of this clone. The rearrangement uses TRBV5-1 and TRBJ2-5; D is perhaps TRBD1 or TRBD2 (5 bases each). The V and J ends lost 4 bases and 5 bases respectively, with 18 bases between them. The CDR3 length is 15 residues. Germline values: CDR1 SGHRS, CDR2 YFSETQ. The CDR3 sequence is CASSPSGGSGETQYF. The CDR3 DNA sequence: TGCGCCAGCAGCCCCAGTGGAGGCTCAGGGGAGACCCAGTACTTC.

This clone was picked up a small number of times. CDR3 bases: TGTGCCAGCAGCCTAACCGGACAGGGGGTGGTTGGCTACACCTTC. Translation gives CASSLTGQGVVGYTF. V is TRBV6-1 and J is TRBJ1-2; 10 positions match TRBD1. V lost 6 bases, J lost 7 bases, and 11 bases stayed unmatched. Germline V gene sequence: CDR1 MNHNS, CDR2 SASEGT. This CDR3 region has 15 residues.

By sample share, this clone is medium-sized. The chain is built from TRBV6-1 and TRBJ2-7; perhaps TRBD1 as D (6 bases). The CDR3 runs to 17 residues. Germline loops: CDR1 MNHNS, CDR2 SASEGT. V gave up 6 bases and J gave up 0 bases, with 21 bases separating them. The CDR3 bases are TGTGCCAGCAGGTCCCAAATAAGGGGGTCTTACTCCTACGAGCAGTACTTC. Its translation is CASRSQIRGSYSYEQYF.

At least ten counts were recorded for this clone. The chain couples TRBV5-1 to TRBJ1-1; perhaps TRBD1 as D (6 bases). From germline, CDR1 is SGHRS and CDR2 YFSETQ. Between the trimmed V and J ends, which lost 3 bases and 4 bases, there was a span of 13 bases. The CDR3 sequence is 14 residues long. In DNA, the CDR3 is TGCGCCAGCAGCTCGGAAACAGGGCGCACTGAAGCTTTCTTT. Its translation is CASSSETGRTEAFF.

This chain joins TRBV19 and TRBJ2-7; 8 nucleotides line up with TRBD2. Germline V gives CDR1 LNHDA, CDR2 SQIVND (reference sequence). V shed 2 bases and J 3 bases; nucleotides not matched to a gene: 6. The CDR3 contains 15 residues. Here the CDR3 DNA reads TGTGCCAGTAGTATACCCGGAGCGGGAGACTACGAGCAGTACTTC. Encoded protein: CASSIPGAGDYEQYF.

This clone was seen repeatedly, ten times or more. This sample includes further DNA sequences coding for the same CDR3. The chain uses TRBV5-8 and TRBJ1-1; TRBD1 is a possible D gene (5 bases). Trimming removed 2 bases at V and 0 bases at J, with 8 bases between. The germline V gene encodes CDR1 SGHTS and CDR2 YDEGEE. CDR3 length: 14 residues. The DNA for the CDR3 is TGTGCCAGCAGCTTTTTAGGGGTGAACACTGAAGCTTTCTTT. Amino acid sequence: CASSFLGVNTEAFF.

This clone was seen only a few times. V gene TRBV7-2 combines with J gene TRBJ2-7; no clear D gene. CDR3 length equals 12 residues. The germline V gene encodes CDR1 SGHTA and CDR2 FQGNSA. V was trimmed by 4 bases and J by 0 bases, leaving 4 bases between them. CDR3 DNA sequence: TGTGCCAGCAGCTCCAGCTCCTACGAGCAGTACTTC. It is translated as CASSSSSYEQYF.

The sample holds many counts of this clone. The rearrangement uses TRBV4-1 and TRBJ2-2; D might be TRBD2 (6 bases). Trimming removed 2 bases at V and 0 bases at J, with 7 bases between. Germline loops: CDR1 MGHRA, CDR2 YSYEKL. The CDR3 is 15 residues long. The CDR3 reads CASSQRESNTGELFF. Written as DNA, the CDR3 is TGCGCCAGCAGCCAACGGGAGTCGAACACCGGGGAGCTGTTTTTT.

This clone was observed a few times. V is TRBV11-2 and J is TRBJ1-6; 7 bases fit TRBD1. Per germline, CDR1 SGHAT and CDR2 FQNNGV. J was trimmed by 6 bases and V by 0 bases; bases with no gene match: 8. The CDR3 covers 17 residues. The chain's CDR3 is CASSLDWDRQGNSPLHF. CDR3 sequence (DNA): TGTGCCAGCAGCTTAGATTGGGACAGACAGGGTAATTCACCCCTCCACTTT.

The chain links TRBV28 to TRBJ1-2, with 7 bases that match TRBD1. The CDR3 extends over 14 amino acids. V was clipped by 6 bases and J by 3 bases; unmatched bases: 7. CDR1 and CDR2 (germline): MDHEN, SYDVKM. The DNA of the CDR3 is TGTGCCAGCAGCCGACAGGGTCGGGACTATGGCTACACCTTC. This encodes CASSRQGRDYGYTF.

This clone was seen repeatedly, ten times or more. The chain is built from TRBV15 and TRBJ2-3; D possibly corresponds to TRBD1 (5 bases). CDR3 length equals 14 residues. V was cut by 2 bases and J by 5 bases, with 11 bases left in between. Germline V gene data show CDR1 as LNHNV and CDR2 as YYDKDF (reference sequence). CDR3 sequence (DNA): TGTGCCACCAGCAGACTCAGGGCTGGAGATACGCAGTATTTT. This codes for CATSRLRAGDTQYF.

V gene TRBV7-3 combines with J gene TRBJ2-3; 7 bases line up with TRBD1. The germline CDR1 and CDR2 sequences are SGHTA and FQGTGA. J was trimmed by 5 bases and V by 3 bases; bases with no gene match: 8. This CDR3 contains 15 residues. CDR3 sequence: CASSFKTGAGDTQYF. Written as DNA, the CDR3 is TGTGCCAGCAGCTTCAAAACAGGGGCGGGAGATACGCAGTATTTT.

This clone was observed at least ten times. This chain links TRBV9 with TRBJ2-7; weak D call: TRBD2 (6 bases). Germline values: CDR1 SGDLS, CDR2 YYNGEE. The CDR3 extends over 14 amino acids. Trimming took 4 bases from V and 4 from J, leaving 15 bases between them. The CDR3 loop is CASSIGLSEYEQYF. Here the CDR3 DNA reads TGTGCCAGCAGCATTGGACTATCCGAGTACGAGCAGTACTTC.

This clone turned up a few times. The chain has TRBV12-3 or TRBV12-4 and TRBJ2-2, with 8 bases that match TRBD1. CDR3 size: 15 residues. V trimming: 5 bases; J trimming: 0 bases; junction bases outside the gene matches: 2. The CDR3, as DNA: TGTGCCAGCAGTCCGGACAGGGCGAACACCGGGGAGCTGTTTTTT. Its translation is CASSPDRANTGELFF.

The chain links TRBV12-3 or TRBV12-4 to TRBJ2-1; 10 bases agree with TRBD1. The CDR3 extends over 14 amino acids. V dropped 10 bases and J dropped 3; count of bases not matched to a gene: 6. CDR3 sequence: CATTGQGGYNEQFF. In DNA, the CDR3 is TGTGCCACCACCGGACAGGGGGGCTACAATGAGCAGTTCTTC.

In its sample, this clone was seen a few times. The chain combines TRBV28 with TRBJ1-5; maybe TRBD1 (6 bases). CDR1 and CDR2 (germline): MDHEN, SYDVKM. The CDR3 has 15 amino acids. The V and J ends lost 4 bases and 4 bases respectively, with 14 bases between them. As DNA, the CDR3 is TGTGCCAGCAGTTGGGCCAGGGGAGGGAATCAGCCCCAGCATTTT. It specifies CASSWARGGNQPQHF.

V is TRBV12-3 or TRBV12-4 and J is TRBJ2-1, with TRBD2 identical over 9 bases. Germline trimming cut 3 bases from V and 8 bases from J; bases unmatched to any gene: 14. CDR3 length equals 17 residues. CDR3 in amino acids: CASSFFRLAGLIHEQFF. Here the CDR3 DNA reads TGTGCCAGCAGTTTTTTCCGTCTAGCGGGACTTATCCATGAGCAGTTCTTC.

The chain has TRBV7-9 and TRBJ2-1, with 9 bases identical to TRBD2. J was trimmed by 7 bases and V by 3 bases; bases with no gene match: 4. The CDR3 contains 14 residues. Germline V gene lookup returns CDR1 SEHNR and CDR2 FQNEAQ (reference sequence). CDR3 in DNA: TGTGCCAGCAGCTTTTGGGGACTAGCTAATGAGCAGTTCTTC. It specifies CASSFWGLANEQFF.

In its sample, this clone was seen many times. The chain employs TRBV20-1 and TRBJ2-1, with 8 bases fitting TRBD2. Germline V gene data show CDR1 as DFQATT and CDR2 as SNEGSKA (reference sequence). Trimming cost V 2 bases and J 1 base; bases outside gene matches: 10. The CDR3 runs 17 residues. In nucleotides, the CDR3 is TGCAGTGCTAGAAAGGGCGGTAGCGGGATTTCCTACAATGAGCAGTTCTTC. It codes for CSARKGGSGISYNEQFF.

Ten or more counts support this clone. V and J are TRBV14 and TRBJ2-7, with 7 positions matching TRBD2. After removal of 4 bases from V and 3 bases from J, the junction contained 9 bases not matched to a gene. CDR1 is SGHDN and CDR2 is FVKESK in the germline V gene. There are 15 residues in the CDR3. Here the CDR3 DNA reads TGTGCCAGCAGCCGTTACCGGGACTACCACTACGAGCAGTACTTC. Translating it yields CASSRYRDYHYEQYF.